These 27 T cell receptor beta chains were all obtained from the same sample, sequenced in a study of blood T cell repertoires in COVID-19. TCRdb's table, derived via immunoSEQ multiplex PCR, lists solely in-frame clones and lacks some. The sample consists of fewer than 150,000 clones, approximately 84% of them appearing once. The sample consisted of PBMCs or T cells enriched from blood (not recorded which). The origin of the receptors is a man over 45 in a cohort exposed to, infected with or recovered from COVID-19 (not recorded which).

This clone was observed a handful of times. This chain uses TRBV19 with TRBJ2-7, with TRBD1 as a possible D gene (5 bases). Trimming pared 5 bases from V and 0 bases from J, leaving 8 bases between. The CDR3 contains 13 residues. Germline CDR1 and CDR2: LNHDA and SQIVND (reference sequence). The CDR3: CASSPDSSYEQYF. CDR3 nucleotides: TGTGCCAGTAGTCCCGACAGCTCCTACGAGCAGTACTTC.

In its sample, this clone was seen once. This chain's CDR3 is CASSLRVGGPGPGTDTQYF. As DNA, the CDR3 is TGTGCCAGCAGCTTAAGGGTCGGAGGGCCGGGACCCGGCACAGATACGCAGTATTTT. The V and J genes are TRBV5-4 and TRBJ2-3; possible D gene TRBD2, 6 bases. Trimming removed 2 bases at V and 1 base at J, with 23 bases between. The germline V gene encodes CDR1 SGHNT and CDR2 YYREEE (reference sequence). The CDR3 extends over 19 amino acids.

Only a few counts were recorded for this clone. This sequence joins TRBV7-2 and TRBJ1-1; 8 nucleotides align to TRBD1. J gave up 11 bases and V 6 bases, and 11 bases lay outside the gene matches. The CDR3 covers 13 residues. Germline loops: CDR1 SGHTA, CDR2 FQGNSA. CDR3 nucleotide sequence: TGTGCCAGCAGTCCAGGGGGCGCGCCTGTGGCTTTCTTT. Translated, it gives CASSPGGAPVAFF.

CDR3 amino acids: CASSPGQGVVYGYTF. The CDR3 DNA follows: TGTGCCAGCAGTCCGGGACAGGGGGTGGTCTATGGCTACACCTTC. This sequence joins TRBV5-8 and TRBJ1-2; TRBD1 aligns across 11 bases. Germline V CDR1 and CDR2: SGHTS, YDEGEE. V was pared by 5 bases and J by 4 bases, with 7 bases of the junction left unmatched. The CDR3 totals 15 residues.

The rearrangement links TRBV11-3 to TRBJ2-1, with a weak D call TRBD1 (7 bases). The germline CDR1 and CDR2 sequences are SGHNT and YENEEA. The CDR3 is made up of 16 amino acids. Trimming took off 1 base at V and 8 bases at J, with 18 bases between the two ends. CDR3: CASSLGWRVGGDEQFF. The CDR3 DNA reads TGTGCCAGCAGCTTAGGGTGGAGGGTAGGGGGCGATGAGCAGTTCTTC.

This clone was counted a single time. The chain recombines TRBV4-3 with TRBJ2-1, with 7 bases identical to TRBD1. The length of the CDR3 is 15 residues. The V gene end was trimmed by 2 bases and the J gene end by 4 bases; junction bases not matched to a gene: 5. CDR1 is LGHNA and CDR2 is YSLEER in the germline V gene. CDR3 region: CASSQRDRPYNEQFF. CDR3 bases: TGCGCCAGCAGCCAACGGGACAGACCGTACAATGAGCAGTTCTTC.

J is TRBJ1-2 and V is TRBV10-2, with 7 bases identical to TRBD1. The V gene end was trimmed by 8 bases and the J gene end by 4 bases; junction bases not matched to a gene: 4. The germline gives CDR1 WSHSY, CDR2 SAAADI. This CDR3 is 12 amino acids long. CDR3: CASLRDSYGYTF. CDR3 DNA sequence: TGCGCCAGCCTAAGGGACAGCTATGGCTACACCTTC.

The chain combines TRBV5-1 with TRBJ1-2; no reliable D call. The V end was cut by 4 bases, the J end by 0 bases, with 13 bases between. The V gene's germline CDR1 is SGHRS and CDR2 YFSETQ. The CDR3 runs 15 residues. As DNA, the CDR3 is TGCGCCAGCAGCCCGGGGAGCGCGTCTAACTATGGCTACACCTTC. Protein product: CASSPGSASNYGYTF.

The chain is built from TRBV18 and TRBJ2-5; D is unclear. Germline CDR1 is KGHSH and CDR2 is LQKENI. V was clipped by 2 bases and J by 5 bases, with 6 bases between them. The CDR3 is 12 residues long. This CDR3 reads CASSPAGETQYF. For the CDR3, the DNA is TGTGCCAGCTCACCAGCCGGGGAGACCCAGTACTTC.

This clone was picked up one time. The chain combines TRBV5-1 with TRBJ1-1; a possible D gene is TRBD1 (5 bases). Looked up from germline, CDR1 is SGHRS and CDR2 is YFSETQ. V was shortened by 2 bases and J by 7 bases, with 12 bases between the two germline ends. The CDR3 spans 13 residues. The CDR3 loop is CASSFGGALEAFF. CDR3 coding DNA: TGCGCCAGCAGCTTCGGAGGGGCCCTTGAAGCTTTCTTT. Drawing the rest from reference TRBV5-1 and TRBJ1-1, the complete variable domain is KAGVTQTPRYLIKTRGQQVTLSCSPISGHRSVSWYQQTPGQGLQFLFEYFSETQRNKGNFPGRFSGRQFSNSRSEMNVSTLELGDSALYLCASSFGGALEAFFGQGTRLTVV.

V gene TRBV7-9 combines with J gene TRBJ1-1, with unresolved D. The germline V and J ends were trimmed by 1 base and 1 base, with 7 bases remaining between them. Germline V gene lookup returns CDR1 SEHNR and CDR2 FQNEAQ (reference sequence). This CDR3 contains 14 residues. CDR3 DNA: TGTGCCAGCAGCTTAGTCCTAAGGAACACTGAAGCTTTCTTT. It encodes CASSLVLRNTEAFF. The entire variable domain, with the rest obtained from reference TRBV7-9 and TRBJ1-1, is as follows: DTGVSQNPRHKITKRGQNVTFRCDPISEHNRLYWYRQTLGQGPEFLTYFQNEAQLEKSRLLSDRFSAERPKGSFSTLEIQRTEQGDSAMYLCASSLVLRNTEAFFGQGTRLTVV.

The V gene is TRBV19, the J gene TRBJ1-6; D not certain. Germline V CDR1 and CDR2: LNHDA, SQIVND (reference sequence). The V end lost 1 base, the J end lost 13 bases, and 20 bases lay between the germline ends. The CDR3 extends over 16 amino acids. CDR3 protein: CASSIVGGHRSVPLHF. CDR3 sequence (DNA): TGTGCCAGTAGTATAGTAGGCGGGCACCGGTCCGTGCCCCTCCACTTT.

The chain uses TRBV7-9 and TRBJ1-1, with D possibly matching TRBD1 (6 bases). The V end lost 2 bases, the J end lost 3 bases, and 13 bases lay between the germline ends. The CDR3 runs to 15 residues. Germline V gene data show CDR1 as SEHNR and CDR2 as FQNEAQ (reference sequence). This CDR3 reads CASSLSTGSDTEAFF. The CDR3 DNA follows: TGTGCCAGCAGCTTATCAACAGGGTCTGACACTGAAGCTTTCTTT.

The chain combines TRBV29-1 with TRBJ1-2, with a tentative D call TRBD1 (6 bases). Trimming stripped 0 bases from V and 9 bases from J, with 14 bases between. Germline CDR1 is SQVTM and CDR2 is ANQGSEA. The CDR3 spans 13 residues. CDR3 in amino acids: CSVEDRTAIRYTF. The CDR3 nucleotides are TGCAGCGTTGAAGATAGGACAGCTATCCGCTACACCTTC.

The CDR3 sequence is CASSLGRSYEQYF. The CDR3 DNA is TGTGCCAGCAGTTTAGGTCGGTCCTACGAGCAGTACTTC. The rearrangement uses TRBV27 and TRBJ2-7; no reliable D call. CDR3 length: 13 amino acids. Germline CDR1 MNHEY, CDR2 SMNVEV (reference sequence). Deletions cut 2 bases from V and 1 base from J, with 6 bases between.

A note on this clone: An end of the junction differs from the germline gene, which may be a read error. The J gene is TRBJ2-7, the V gene TRBV5-1; D perhaps matches TRBD1 (6 bases). Per the germline V gene, CDR1 is SGHRS and CDR2 is YFSETQ. This CDR3 is 18 amino acids long. The CDR3 loop is CASSLGITYLQGSNEQYF. The DNA for the CDR3 is TGCGCCAGCAGCTTGGGGATTACTTACCTACAGGGCTCCAACGAGCAGTACTTC.

This clone was recorded a few times. The rearrangement joins TRBV10-1 to TRBJ2-3; D perhaps matches TRBD2 (5 bases). This CDR3 is 15 amino acids long. The germline V and J ends were trimmed by 3 bases and 2 bases, with 12 bases remaining between them. The germline CDR1 and CDR2 sequences are WNHNN and SYGVQD (reference sequence). The CDR3 loop is CASSDPGVPTDTQYF. DNA for the CDR3: TGCGCCAGCAGTGATCCCGGGGTACCCACAGATACGCAGTATTTT.

The chain uses TRBV27 and TRBJ1-2; maybe TRBD1 (6 bases). Looked up from germline, CDR1 is MNHEY and CDR2 is SMNVEV (reference sequence). Trimming removed 0 bases at V and 2 bases at J, with 16 bases between. The CDR3 extends over 17 amino acids. Here the CDR3 DNA reads TGTGCCAGCAGTTTATCGGGCAGGGGTTTGGTGAACTATGGCTACACCTTC. Its translation is CASSLSGRGLVNYGYTF.

Ten or more counts support this clone. The chain joins TRBV19 to TRBJ2-2; 9 bases are shared with TRBD1. V was pared by 5 bases and J by 6 bases, with 10 bases of the junction left unmatched. Per germline, CDR1 LNHDA and CDR2 SQIVND (reference sequence). The CDR3 length is 16 residues. The CDR3 here is CASSLTGTGLAGELFF. CDR3 coding DNA: TGTGCCAGTAGTCTGACCGGGACAGGGCTGGCCGGGGAGCTGTTTTTT.

The V call is TRBV28, the J call TRBJ2-1; D is possibly TRBD1 (6 bases). With 5 bases removed from V and 0 bases from J, the gap between germline ends came to 20 bases. This CDR3 is built from 18 residues. Germline CDR1 and CDR2: MDHEN and SYDVKM. CDR3 DNA sequence: TGTGCCAGCAGTAGGACATCAGGGGAGCTAAGCTCCTACAATGAGCAGTTCTTC. Translating it yields CASSRTSGELSSYNEQFF.

The V and J genes are TRBV9 and TRBJ1-1; a weak D match, TRBD1 (6 bases). Trimming left V 4 bases short and J 6 bases short, with 13 bases between. Germline CDR1 SGDLS, CDR2 YYNGEE. The CDR3 has 13 amino acids. The CDR3 region has the DNA TGTGCCAGCAGCCCTAAGGCAGGGGCTGAAGCTTTCTTT. This codes for CASSPKAGAEAFF.

V is TRBV7-8 and J is TRBJ2-7; possibly TRBD1 for D (6 bases). Germline assignment: CDR1 SGHVS and CDR2 FQNEAQ. Deletions cut 1 base from V and 4 bases from J, with 17 bases between. This CDR3 has 16 amino acids. The chain's CDR3 is CASSLVAGQGIYEQYF. The CDR3 bases are TGTGCCAGCAGCTTAGTTGCTGGGCAGGGGATTTACGAGCAGTACTTC.

The CDR3 is CAWSGQPNEKLFF. CDR3 DNA: TGTGCCTGGTCGGGACAGCCTAATGAAAAACTGTTTTTT. The chain has TRBV30 and TRBJ1-4; 7 bases line up with TRBD1. This CDR3 comprises 13 residues. Germline-derived CDR1 and CDR2 are GTSNPN and SVGIG (reference sequence). The J segment lost 3 bases and the V segment lost 5 bases, leaving 3 bases of the junction unmatched. Combining the CDR3 with reference TRBV30 and TRBJ1-4 gives the whole variable domain SQTIHQWPATLVQPVGSPLSLECTVEGTSNPNLYWYRQAAGRGLQLLFYSVGIGQISSEVPQNLSASRPQDRQFILSSKKLLLSDSGFYLCAWSGQPNEKLFFGSGTQLSVL.

This chain connects TRBV19 to TRBJ1-1; tentatively, D is TRBD1 (6 bases). V dropped 5 bases and J dropped 8 bases, with 15 bases sitting between them. Germline CDR1 reads LNHDA; CDR2 reads SQIVND (reference sequence). The CDR3 covers 13 residues. The CDR3 DNA sequence: TGTGCCAGTAGTCCCCAGGGGTCATTGGAAGCTTTCTTT. It translates to CASSPQGSLEAFF.

The gene calls are TRBV14 and TRBJ2-1; TRBD1 is a possible D gene (5 bases). The CDR3 runs to 16 residues. Trimming pared 1 base from V and 0 bases from J, leaving 10 bases between. The V gene's germline CDR1 is SGHDN and CDR2 FVKESK. CDR3 coding DNA: TGTGCCAGCAGCCAAGTGGGGCGACACTCCTACAATGAGCAGTTCTTC. Residues: CASSQVGRHSYNEQFF.

Only one count was recorded for this clone. This chain uses TRBV28 with TRBJ2-7; D is possibly TRBD1 (6 bases). The CDR3 is 15 amino acids. The germline V gene encodes CDR1 MDHEN and CDR2 SYDVKM. The V end was cut by 7 bases, the J end by 2 bases, with 18 bases between. The CDR3: CASNEPGDPTYEQYF. The CDR3 DNA reads TGTGCCAGCAATGAACCAGGGGACCCCACCTACGAGCAGTACTTC.

V gene TRBV3-1 (or the pseudogene TRBV3-2) combines with J gene TRBJ1-1; possibly TRBD1 for D (5 bases). The CDR3 covers 13 residues. V lost 4 bases, J lost 4 bases, and 10 bases lay in between. Germline CDR1 and CDR2: LGHDT and YNNKEL (reference sequence). Written as DNA, the CDR3 is TGTGCCAGCAGCCCAGGGTTGCCCACTGAAGCTTTCTTT. Translation gives CASSPGLPTEAFF.